The sample holds many counts of the clone carrying this TCR beta chain. Its specificity is unknown. The authors amplified TCR beta CDR3 regions, and they did so from RNA transcripts for repertoire sequencing. Investigators did first-round RT-PCR with HTBI primers, then second-round multiplex PCR. TCRdb re-analysed the multiplex PCR reads in MiXCR, keeping a single row per CDR3 protein. The sample consists of about 210,000 distinct CDR3 sequences, over 25% of them appearing once. What supplied the PBMCs was approximately 10 ml of fresh peripheral blood. CDR3 length: 18 amino acids. V was trimmed by 2 bases and J by 1 base, leaving 20 bases between them. Looked up from germline, CDR1 is MNHEY and CDR2 is SVGAGI. This sample stems from a study of Graves' ophthalmopathy and Graves' hyperthyroidism. General observations from the study: Also, most clonotypes expanded in the thyroid above 0.001 frequency appeared in blood.

The TCR originated in a middle-aged man with Graves' ophthalmopathy. The chain has TRBV6-5 and TRBJ2-5; a possible D gene is TRBD2 (5 bases). Sequenced input: peripheral blood. The CDR3 sequence: CASSYESPPASSQETQYF. In DNA, the CDR3 is TGTGCCAGCAGTTACGAATCCCCGCCTGCTAGCAGCCAAGAGACCCAGTACTTC.